Reported below is one T cell receptor (beta chain). The data belong to a study of blood T cell repertoires in COVID-19. Looking at the study overall: COVID-19 samples, acute and convalescent, were from the United States, Italy and Spain.

Seattle cases were enrolled at active infection and followed longitudinally. The CDR3 is 15 residues long. Trimming stripped 0 bases from V and 11 bases from J, with 19 bases between. CDR1 and CDR2 (germline): LGHDT, YNNKEL (reference sequence). In the authors' workflow: Scientists estimated how many nucleated cells there were by amplifying reference gene primers. Clones were read by immunoSEQ multiplex PCR, and TCRdb kept only the in-frame ones, dropping some. That table furnishes V, J and clone size, whereas the DNA furnished D and trimming. This sample has about 170,000 clones, with just under 85% found just once.

The TCR originated in a woman aged 80 or over with COVID-19, enrolled during active disease. The chain has TRBV3-1 (or the pseudogene TRBV3-2) and TRBJ2-5; D might be TRBD1 (5 bases). The sample taken for sequencing was peripheral blood. The CDR3 loop reads CASSQDRARRAYQYF. The CDR3, as DNA: TGTGCCAGCAGCCAAGATAGGGCGCGCAGGGCCTATCAGTACTTC.